This T cell receptor beta chain was retrieved from a study of spatial heterogeneity in lung cancer. Study as a whole: In raw reads, more than eight appearances on average were recorded for each unique TCR and UMI combination.

This clonotype showed up just a few times. Time point of the sample: sample taken at primary tumor resection. A total of around 67 untreated early-stage non-small cell lung cancer patients served as donors. Whole RNA from tumor, nontumor lung or frozen PBMC was sequenced unsorted. V lost 1 base to trimming and J lost 4 bases, with 5 bases between them. Germline values: CDR1 LGHDT, CDR2 YNNKEL (reference sequence). The CDR3 is made up of 12 amino acids. Each TCR cDNA molecule carried a unique molecular identifier. TCRdb processed the 5' RACE reads anew with MiXCR; each CDR3 protein has one entry. The sample contains approximately 49,000 distinct CDR3 sequences, approximately 5.7% of which appear only once.

This TCR was sampled from a male donor with early-stage non-small cell lung cancer. The rearrangement uses TRBV3-1 and TRBJ2-7, with unresolved D. Material: PBMCs, obtained at surgery. CDR3 sequence reads: CASSQVYYEQYF. CDR3 coding DNA: TGTGCCAGCAGCCAAGTCTATTACGAGCAGTACTTC.